The 10 T cell receptor beta chains reported below all come from one sample, sequenced in a study of Tregs in tolerant kidney transplant recipients. Profiling relied on immunoSEQ multiplex PCR, and the TCRdb table lists in-frame clones only, not all of them. The table records 110,000 or so clones, almost 95% of them present only once. Material for sequencing was CD4+ T cells from blood. The receptors were sampled from a human donor in good health.

V and J are TRBV19 and TRBJ2-6; TRBD1 matches at 12 bases. Losses at the gene ends were 7 bases for V and 0 bases for J; bases not matched to a gene: 16. Germline values: CDR1 LNHDA, CDR2 SQIVND (reference sequence). This CDR3 comprises 21 residues. CDR3 in DNA: TGTGCCAGTACTCCCACGGGGACAGGGGGCCTTACCCTCTCTGGGGCCAACGTCCTGACTTTC. Translating it yields CASTPTGTGGLTLSGANVLTF.

The V call is TRBV5-1, the J call TRBJ1-6; D is ambiguous. The CDR3 runs to 16 residues. Germline CDR1 reads SGHRS; CDR2 reads YFSETQ. The V end was cut by 0 bases, the J end by 7 bases, with 14 bases between. The CDR3 coding sequence is TGCGCCAGCAGCTTGGGGCGAGCGAACCGAAATTCACCCCTCCACTTT. It translates to CASSLGRANRNSPLHF. Full variable domain (rest looked up from reference TRBV5-1 and TRBJ1-6): KAGVTQTPRYLIKTRGQQVTLSCSPISGHRSVSWYQQTPGQGLQFLFEYFSETQRNKGNFPGRFSGRQFSNSRSEMNVSTLELGDSALYLCASSLGRANRNSPLHFGNGTRLTVT.

This chain uses TRBV5-1 with TRBJ2-3, with TRBD2 matching over 9 bases. The CDR3 sequence is 16 residues long. Germline V lookup: CDR1 SGHRS, CDR2 YFSETQ. After removal of 4 bases from V and 1 base from J, the junction contained 7 bases not matched to a gene. The CDR3 region is CASSDFPSGGTDTQYF. In DNA form, the CDR3 reads TGCGCCAGCAGCGACTTTCCTAGCGGGGGCACAGATACGCAGTATTTT.

The chain carries TRBV10-1 and TRBJ1-2; 11 nucleotides agree with TRBD1. V lost 7 bases to trimming and J lost 7 bases; unmatched junction nucleotides: 5. The CDR3 contains 13 residues. The germline gives CDR1 WNHNN, CDR2 SYGVQD (reference sequence). This CDR3 reads CASKGQGASGYTF. The CDR3 DNA reads TGCGCCAGCAAAGGACAGGGGGCTTCTGGCTACACCTTC.

This clone occurred a few times. V usage is TRBV18 and J usage is TRBJ1-1, with no clear D. Germline-derived CDR1 and CDR2 are KGHSH and LQKENI. Trimming pared 10 bases from V and 3 bases from J, leaving 9 bases between. CDR3 length: 11 residues. Here the CDR3 DNA reads TGTGCCACCACCGAGTACACTGAAGCTTTCTTT. Protein sequence: CATTEYTEAFF.

V usage is TRBV7-8 and J usage is TRBJ2-1; D is possibly TRBD2 (5 bases). V gave up 4 bases and J gave up 3 bases, with 13 bases separating them. This CDR3 is built from 15 residues. Germline values: CDR1 SGHVS, CDR2 FQNEAQ. The CDR3 coding sequence is TGTGCCAGCAGCTGGGGAGCAGCGCTCTACAATGAGCAGTTCTTC. It encodes CASSWGAALYNEQFF. The variable domain in full, completed from reference TRBV7-8 and TRBJ2-1, reads GAGVSQSPRYKVAKRGQDVALRCDPISGHVSLFWYQQALGQGPEFLTYFQNEAQLDKSGLPSDRFFAERPEGSVSTLKIQRTQQEDSAVYLCASSWGAALYNEQFFGPGTRLTVL.

The rearrangement joins TRBV5-1 to TRBJ2-5; the D gene is possibly TRBD1 (6 bases). Germline CDR1 SGHRS, CDR2 YFSETQ. The CDR3 sequence is 13 residues long. V was cut by 4 bases and J by 5 bases, with 12 bases left in between. The CDR3 sequence: CASSVQGGETQYF. The CDR3 DNA reads as TGCGCCAGCAGCGTACAGGGTGGGGAGACCCAGTACTTC.

The chain carries TRBV6-5 and TRBJ2-1; D perhaps matches TRBD1 (6 bases). V dropped 2 bases and J dropped 5 bases, with 13 bases sitting between them. Germline V gene data show CDR1 as MNHEY and CDR2 as SVGAGI. The CDR3 has 15 amino acids. CDR3 DNA: TGTGCCAGCAGTTACCCCTCACAGGGTCACAATGAGCAGTTCTTC. It encodes CASSYPSQGHNEQFF.

This chain uses TRBV19 with TRBJ1-2; D call uncertain. V was trimmed by 7 bases and J by 4 bases, leaving 10 bases between them. Per the germline V gene, CDR1 is LNHDA and CDR2 is SQIVND (reference sequence). This CDR3 region has 12 residues. The CDR3 DNA reads as TGTGCCAGTACCCGGGAGTCCTATGGCTACACCTTC. This sequence encodes CASTRESYGYTF.

The chain combines TRBV6-1 with TRBJ2-2; D not certain. V lost 2 bases and J 6 bases, leaving 13 bases between the germline ends. There are 15 residues in the CDR3. Germline CDR1 and CDR2: MNHNS and SASEGT. The CDR3 loop reads CASSELGHFAGELFF. CDR3 nucleotides: TGTGCCAGCAGTGAACTAGGCCATTTCGCCGGGGAGCTGTTTTTT.